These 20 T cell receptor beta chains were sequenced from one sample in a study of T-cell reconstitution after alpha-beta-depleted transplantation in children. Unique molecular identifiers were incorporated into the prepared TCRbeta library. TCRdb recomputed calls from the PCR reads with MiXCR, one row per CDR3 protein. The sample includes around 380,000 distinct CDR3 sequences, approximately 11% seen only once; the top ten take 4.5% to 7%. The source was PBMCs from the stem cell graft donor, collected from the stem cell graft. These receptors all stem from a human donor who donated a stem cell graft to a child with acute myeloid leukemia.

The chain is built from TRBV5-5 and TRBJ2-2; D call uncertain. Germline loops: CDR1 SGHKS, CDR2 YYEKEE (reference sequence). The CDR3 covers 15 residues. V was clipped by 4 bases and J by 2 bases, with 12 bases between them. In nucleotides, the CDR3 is TGTGCCAGCAGCCCGCATCTGGGTAACACCGGGGAGCTGTTTTTT. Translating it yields CASSPHLGNTGELFF.

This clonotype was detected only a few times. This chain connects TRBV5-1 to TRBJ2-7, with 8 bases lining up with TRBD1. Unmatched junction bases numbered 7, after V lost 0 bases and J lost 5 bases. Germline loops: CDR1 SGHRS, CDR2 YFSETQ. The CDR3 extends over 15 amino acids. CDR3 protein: CASSLDGQGANEQYV. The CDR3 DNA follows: TGCGCCAGCAGCTTGGATGGACAGGGTGCCAACGAGCAGTACGTC.

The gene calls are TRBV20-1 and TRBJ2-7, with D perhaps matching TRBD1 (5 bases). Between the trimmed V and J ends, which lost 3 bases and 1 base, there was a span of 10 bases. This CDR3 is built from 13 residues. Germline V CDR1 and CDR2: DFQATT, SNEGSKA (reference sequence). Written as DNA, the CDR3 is TGCAGTGCTAGTAAGGACAATTCCTACGAGCAGTACTTC. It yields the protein CSASKDNSYEQYF.

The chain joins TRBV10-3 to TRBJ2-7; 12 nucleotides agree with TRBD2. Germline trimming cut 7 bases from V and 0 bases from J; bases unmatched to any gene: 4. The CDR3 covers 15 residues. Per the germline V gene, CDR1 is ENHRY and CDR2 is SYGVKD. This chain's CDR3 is CAITGTSGYSYEQYF. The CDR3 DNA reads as TGTGCCATCACAGGGACTAGCGGGTACTCCTACGAGCAGTACTTC.

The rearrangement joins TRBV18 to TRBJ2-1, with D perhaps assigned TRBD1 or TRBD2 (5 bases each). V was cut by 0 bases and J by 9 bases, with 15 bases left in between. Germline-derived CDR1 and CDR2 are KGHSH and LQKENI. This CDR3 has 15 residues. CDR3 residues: CASSPPGTTVLEQFF. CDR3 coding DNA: TGTGCCAGCTCACCACCGGGGACCACCGTCCTTGAGCAGTTCTTC. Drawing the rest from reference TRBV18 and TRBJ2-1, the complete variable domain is NAGVMQNPRHLVRRRGQEARLRCSPMKGHSHVYWYRQLPEEGLKFMVYLQKENIIDESGMPKERFSAEFPKEGPSILRIQQVVRGDSAAYFCASSPPGTTVLEQFFGPGTRLTVL.

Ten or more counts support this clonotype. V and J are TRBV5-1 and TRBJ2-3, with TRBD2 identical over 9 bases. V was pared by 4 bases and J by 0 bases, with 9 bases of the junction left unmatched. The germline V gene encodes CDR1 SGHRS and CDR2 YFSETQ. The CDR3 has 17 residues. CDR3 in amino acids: CASSPGFGLASTDTQYF. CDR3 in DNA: TGCGCCAGCAGCCCCGGCTTTGGACTAGCGAGCACAGATACGCAGTATTTT.

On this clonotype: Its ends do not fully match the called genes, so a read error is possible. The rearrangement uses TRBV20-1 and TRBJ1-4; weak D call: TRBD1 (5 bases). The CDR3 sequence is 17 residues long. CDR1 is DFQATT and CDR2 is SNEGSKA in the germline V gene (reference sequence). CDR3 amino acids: CCARDFGGVGTNEKLFF. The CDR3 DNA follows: TGCTGTGCTAGAGATTTCGGGGGAGTGGGAACTAATGAAAAACTGTTTTTT.

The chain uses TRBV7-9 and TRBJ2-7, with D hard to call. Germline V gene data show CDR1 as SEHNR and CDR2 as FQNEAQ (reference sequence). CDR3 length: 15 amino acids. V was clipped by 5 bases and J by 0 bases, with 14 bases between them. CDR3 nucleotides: TGTGCCAGCAGCCCGAGAGGCGGACCCTCCTACGAGCAGTACTTC. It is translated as CASSPRGGPSYEQYF.

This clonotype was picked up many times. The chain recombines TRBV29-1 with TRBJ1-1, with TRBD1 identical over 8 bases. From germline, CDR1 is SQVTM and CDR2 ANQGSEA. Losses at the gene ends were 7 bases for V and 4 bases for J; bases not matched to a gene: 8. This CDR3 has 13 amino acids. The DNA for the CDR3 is TGCAGCGCAGCGACAGGGGTGGGCACTGAAGCTTTCTTT. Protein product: CSAATGVGTEAFF.

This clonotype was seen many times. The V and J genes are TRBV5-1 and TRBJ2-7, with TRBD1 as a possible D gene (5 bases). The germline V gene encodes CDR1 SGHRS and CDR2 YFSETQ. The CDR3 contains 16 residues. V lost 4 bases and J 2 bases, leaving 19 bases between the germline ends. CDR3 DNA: TGCGCCAGCAGCCTCCGAAGGGGATCGACGCCCTACGAGCAGTACTTC. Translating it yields CASSLRRGSTPYEQYF.

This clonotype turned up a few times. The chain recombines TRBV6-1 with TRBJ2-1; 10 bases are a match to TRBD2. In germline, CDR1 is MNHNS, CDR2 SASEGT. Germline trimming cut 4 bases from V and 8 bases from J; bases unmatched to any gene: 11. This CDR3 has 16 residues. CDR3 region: CASSGGAGGLKHEQFF. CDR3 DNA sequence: TGTGCCAGCAGTGGGGGAGCGGGGGGGCTCAAACATGAGCAGTTCTTC.

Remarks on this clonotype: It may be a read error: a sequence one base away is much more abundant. The CDR3 nucleotides read TGCAGTGGTAGAGGGGTACGGGGAGCGCACGGGGAGACCCAGTACTTC. Amino acid sequence: CSGRGVRGAHGETQYF. V and J are TRBV20-1 and TRBJ2-5, with D perhaps matching TRBD1 or TRBD2 (5 bases each). In germline, CDR1 is DFQATT, CDR2 SNEGSKA (reference sequence). The CDR3 is 16 residues long.

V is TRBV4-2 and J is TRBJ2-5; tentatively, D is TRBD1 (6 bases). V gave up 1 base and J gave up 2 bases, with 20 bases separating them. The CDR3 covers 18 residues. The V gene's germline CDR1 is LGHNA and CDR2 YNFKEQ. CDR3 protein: CASSQGSGQQGFQETQYF. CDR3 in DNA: TGTGCCAGCAGCCAAGGATCGGGCCAACAGGGATTTCAAGAGACCCAGTACTTC.

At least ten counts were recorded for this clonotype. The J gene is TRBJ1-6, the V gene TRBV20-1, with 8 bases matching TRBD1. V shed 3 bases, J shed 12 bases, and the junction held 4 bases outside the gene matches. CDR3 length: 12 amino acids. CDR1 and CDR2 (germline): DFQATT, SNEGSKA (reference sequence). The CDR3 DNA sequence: TGCAGTGCTAGGGCAGGGACAGGACCCCTCCACTTT. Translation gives CSARAGTGPLHF.

The CDR3 DNA reads as TGTGCCAGCACCCCGTTTACGGGGACCCAGTACTTC. The encoded protein is CASTPFTGTQYF. The rearrangement joins TRBV6-2 or TRBV6-3 to TRBJ2-5; no clear D gene. Trimming pared 7 bases from V and 7 bases from J, leaving 13 bases between. The CDR3 has 12 residues. Germline V gene sequence: CDR1 MNHEY, CDR2 SVGEGT.

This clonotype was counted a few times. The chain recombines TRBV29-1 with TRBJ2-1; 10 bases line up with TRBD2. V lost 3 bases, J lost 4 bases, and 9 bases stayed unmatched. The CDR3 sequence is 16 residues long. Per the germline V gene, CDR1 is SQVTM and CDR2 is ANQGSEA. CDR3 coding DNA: TGCAGCGTTGAGAACCTAGCGGGAGTGAAGTACAATGAGCAGTTCTTC. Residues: CSVENLAGVKYNEQFF.

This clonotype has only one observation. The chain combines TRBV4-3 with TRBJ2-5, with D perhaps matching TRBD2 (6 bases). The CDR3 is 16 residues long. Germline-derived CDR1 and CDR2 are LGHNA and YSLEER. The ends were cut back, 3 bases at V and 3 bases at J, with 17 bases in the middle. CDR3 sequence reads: CASSQTPGLGEETQYF. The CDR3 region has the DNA TGCGCCAGCAGCCAGACACCGGGACTTGGGGAAGAGACCCAGTACTTC.

In nucleotides, the CDR3 is TGCAGTGCTCACCCCGGGACTAGCGGGAAGGATACGCAGTATTTT. Its translation: CSAHPGTSGKDTQYF. J is TRBJ2-3 and V is TRBV20-1; 13 nucleotides match TRBD2. This CDR3 spans 15 amino acids. CDR1 is DFQATT and CDR2 is SNEGSKA in the germline V gene (reference sequence). Trimming cost V 5 bases and J 6 bases; bases outside gene matches: 8.

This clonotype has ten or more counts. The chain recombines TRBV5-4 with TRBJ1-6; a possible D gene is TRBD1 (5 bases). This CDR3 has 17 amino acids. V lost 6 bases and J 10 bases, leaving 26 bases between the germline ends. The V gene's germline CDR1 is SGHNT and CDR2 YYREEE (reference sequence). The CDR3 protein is CASTLGESQGVDSPLHF. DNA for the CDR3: TGTGCCAGCACCCTGGGGGAGTCCCAGGGAGTAGACTCACCCCTCCACTTT.

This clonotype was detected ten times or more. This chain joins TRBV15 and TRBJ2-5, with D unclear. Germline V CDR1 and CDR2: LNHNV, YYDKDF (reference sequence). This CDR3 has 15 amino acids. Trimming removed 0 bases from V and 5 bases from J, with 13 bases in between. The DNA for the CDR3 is TGTGCCACCAGCAGAGACCCCCCGATGGGGGAGACCCAGTACTTC. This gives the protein CATSRDPPMGETQYF. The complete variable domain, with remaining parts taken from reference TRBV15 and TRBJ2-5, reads DAMVIQNPRYQVTQFGKPVTLSCSQTLNHNVMYWYQQKSSQAPKLLFHYYDKDFNNEADTPDNFQSRRPNTSFCFLDIRSPGLGDTAMYLCATSRDPPMGETQYFGPGTRLLVL.